The rows below give T cell receptor beta chains drawn from one sample of a study of shared clonotypes between healthy human individuals. This table comes from immunoSEQ multiplex PCR, and its TCRdb copy is limited to in-frame clones, with some not included. Among 1,400,000 or so clones listed, approximately 98.5% were seen once. The sequenced sample consisted of naive CD4+ T cells sorted from blood. The receptors originated from a man aged 25-40 years in good health. Both conserved end residues are part of each CDR3. Fields, in order: D gene, J gene, clone size, V gene, CDR3 protein, CDR3 DNA. The D gene is left open where the match is weak. Size is stated for part of the rows, as once, few or many counts, or as a class when the clone is expanded.

>-|TRBJ2-7|-|TRBV6-1
CASSEGKWYEQYF
TGTGCCAGCAGTGAAGGGAAATGGTACGAGCAGTACTTC
>-|TRBJ2-2|few|TRBV18
CASSPLHTGELFF
TGTGCCAGCTCACCATTGCACACCGGGGAGCTGTTTTTT
>-|TRBJ2-7|-|TRBV7-8
CASSSGRGEQYF
TGTGCCAGCAGCTCAGGACGAGGAGAGCAGTACTTC
>TRBD1|TRBJ2-7|few|TRBV6-5
CASSGGQSQYF
TGTGCCAGCAGTGGGGGACAGAGCCAATACTTC
>TRBD2|TRBJ2-2|-|TRBV5-1
CASSLVLAGINTGELFF
TGCGCCAGCAGCTTGGTTCTAGCGGGTATAAACACCGGGGAGCTGTTTTTT
>TRBD2|TRBJ2-1|-|TRBV5-1
CASSLYGTRDNEQFF
TGCGCCAGCAGCTTGTACGGGACTAGGGACAATGAGCAGTTCTTC
>-|TRBJ2-2|-|TRBV11-2
CASSLNTGELFF
TGTGCCAGCAGCTTAAACACCGGGGAGCTGTTTTTT
>TRBD2|TRBJ2-1|-|TRBV9
CASSVAGTTQGSNEQFF
TGTGCCAGCAGCGTAGCCGGGACTACTCAAGGAAGCAATGAGCAGTTCTTC
>TRBD2|TRBJ2-2|once|TRBV29-1
CSVNPGLAGGGELFF
TGCAGCGTAAATCCGGGACTAGCGGGAGGGGGGGAGCTGTTTTTT
>TRBD2|TRBJ2-1|-|TRBV5-1
CASSPMAGRGSYNEQFF
TGCGCCAGCAGCCCTATGGCCGGGAGGGGGTCCTACAATGAGCAGTTCTTC
>-|TRBJ1-3|-|TRBV5-1
CASSPRGHSGNTIYF
TGCGCCAGCAGCCCCAGGGGCCACTCTGGAAACACCATATATTTT
>TRBD2|TRBJ2-2|-|TRBV29-1
CSVAGLAGTGELFF
TGCAGCGTCGCGGGACTAGCGGGGACCGGGGAGCTGTTTTTT
>TRBD2|TRBJ2-7|-|TRBV7-2
CASSSGLAGSEQYF
TGTGCCAGCAGCTCGGGACTAGCGGGAAGCGAGCAGTACTTC
>TRBD1|TRBJ1-5|-|TRBV18
CASSPGQGIHSNQPQHF
TGTGCCAGCTCACCGGGACAGGGGATCCATAGCAATCAGCCCCAGCATTTT
>TRBD1|TRBJ2-3|-|TRBV6-5
CASTIQGATTDTQYF
TGTGCCAGCACCATACAGGGGGCTACCACAGATACGCAGTATTTT
>-|TRBJ1-4|-|TRBV7-9
CASTPLPTPEGEKLFF
TGTGCCAGCACCCCCTTACCGACGCCAGAAGGTGAAAAACTGTTTTTT
>TRBD1|TRBJ2-7|-|TRBV10-3
CAITQGENYEQYF
TGTGCCATCACTCAGGGGGAAAACTACGAGCAGTACTTC
>-|TRBJ1-5|-|TRBV19
CASRSRGIGNQPQHF
TGTGCCAGTAGATCACGGGGGATTGGCAATCAGCCCCAGCATTTT
>-|TRBJ2-5|-|TRBV27
CASSLSAVGRPEETQYF
TGTGCCAGCAGTTTATCGGCGGTGGGGAGGCCGGAAGAGACCCAGTACTTC
>-|TRBJ2-7|-|TRBV4-1
CASSQERTPGHEQYF
TGCGCCAGCAGCCAAGAAAGGACCCCCGGGCACGAGCAGTACTTC
>-|TRBJ2-7|-|TRBV5-1
CASSFPGGDYEQYF
TGCGCCAGCAGCTTTCCAGGGGGGGACTACGAGCAGTACTTC
>-|TRBJ2-2|-|TRBV7-2
CASSLLGWGTGELFF
TGTGCCAGCAGCTTACTGGGTTGGGGCACCGGGGAGCTGTTTTTT
>TRBD1|TRBJ2-7|-|TRBV25-1
CASSQTGLSYEQYF
TGTGCCAGCTCACAGACAGGGTTGTCCTACGAGCAGTACTTC
>TRBD2|TRBJ2-1|-|TRBV29-1
CSVAGLVAYNEQFF
TGCAGCGTTGCTGGACTAGTGGCCTACAATGAGCAGTTCTTC
>TRBD1|TRBJ2-3|-|TRBV4-3
CASSIGTGFTDTQYF
TGCGCCAGCAGTATCGGGACAGGGTTCACAGATACGCAGTATTTT
>-|TRBJ1-5|-|TRBV30
CAWSVGSNQPQHF
TGTGCCTGGAGTGTTGGGAGCAATCAGCCCCAGCATTTT